The clone carrying this TCR beta chain came up a few times. What it binds is not known. The data were taken from a study of T-cell memory formation after mild COVID-19. Study details: There were largely donor-specific TCR clusters. Regarding the study as a whole: For contracting clones, CD4+ ones sat mainly in CM and EM, CD8+ in EMRA. That cross-reactive memory joined was suggested by some responding clones appearing in pre-infection memory. The study found balanced CD4/CD8 in clones contracting day 15 to 85 and a CD4+ lean in later expanders.

Via MiXCR, TCRdb re-called the 5' RACE reads, giving one row per CDR3 protein. The sample holds around 50,000 distinct CDR3 sequences, 12% seen once. Germline CDR1 and CDR2: LGHNA and YNFKEQ. This CDR3 is built from 15 residues. Trimming cost V 1 base and J 1 base; bases outside gene matches: 2. This chain uses TRBV4-2 with TRBJ2-3, with 7 bases matching TRBD2. The sequencing input was PBMCs or a T cell subset sorted from them (not recorded which). This receptor was identified in a young man who had mild COVID-19 (a few samples of this study predate the infection). Cell type and time point are not known. CDR3 protein: CASSQVLAGTDTQYF. CDR3 coding DNA: TGTGCCAGCAGCCAAGTTCTAGCGGGCACAGATACGCAGTATTTT.